This TCR beta chain was found in a study of blood T cell repertoires in COVID-19. Study-level background: PBMCs, B-cell-depleted T cells, or T cells were the source of the cDNA or gDNA that made up the material.

Seattle participants joined during active infection and were tracked over time. Sequencing used immunoSEQ multiplex PCR; TCRdb keeps in-frame clones, though not all of them. The table shows about 98,000 clones, with about nine tenths occurring only once. The TCR sequence derives from a woman aged 45-65 years with COVID-19, enrolled during active disease. Material for sequencing was peripheral blood.

The CDR3 nucleotides read TGTGCCTGGAGCCACGGACAGGGAAGCGTAGCTTTCTTT. Residues: CAWSHGQGSVAFF. V and J are TRBV30 and TRBJ1-1; 8 positions match TRBD1. The CDR3 loop spans 13 amino acids. Trimming took 3 bases from V and 10 from J; bases not matched to a gene: 10. The V gene's germline CDR1 is GTSNPN and CDR2 SVGIG (reference sequence).